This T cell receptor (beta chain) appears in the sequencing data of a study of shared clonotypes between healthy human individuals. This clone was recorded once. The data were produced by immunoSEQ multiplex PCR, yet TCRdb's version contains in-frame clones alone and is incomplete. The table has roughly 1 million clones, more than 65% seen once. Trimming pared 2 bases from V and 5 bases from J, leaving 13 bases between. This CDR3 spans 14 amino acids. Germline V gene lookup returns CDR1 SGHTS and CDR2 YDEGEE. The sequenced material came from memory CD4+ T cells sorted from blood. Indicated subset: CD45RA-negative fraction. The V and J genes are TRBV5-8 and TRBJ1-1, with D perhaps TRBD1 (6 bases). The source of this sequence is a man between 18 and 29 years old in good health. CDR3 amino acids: CASSFRTAGTEAFF. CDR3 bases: TGTGCCAGCAGCTTCCGGACAGCTGGGACTGAAGCTTTCTTT.